Listed below are T cell receptor beta chains from one sample, sequenced in a study of early T cells in non-severe SARS-CoV-2 infection. Via MiXCR, TCRdb re-called the 5' RACE reads, giving one row per CDR3 protein. The sample yields roughly 28,000 distinct CDR3 sequences, 5.1% seen once. The specimen sequenced was whole blood. These receptors were taken from an adult who was a healthcare worker with PCR-confirmed SARS-CoV-2 infection or an uninfected control (not recorded which). CDR3s include the opening cysteine and the closing phenylalanine or tryptophan. The order of the fields is J gene, D gene, clone size, V gene, CDR3 DNA, CDR3 protein. D genes are given only for firm matches. Size is stated for part of the rows, as once, few or many counts, or as a class when the clone is expanded.

>TRBJ2-2|.|many|TRBV4-1
TGCGCCAGCAGCCAAGAGGGAGGGGGCGCGTTGAGGGACACCGGGGAGCTGTTTTTT
CASSQEGGGALRDTGELFF
>TRBJ1-1|TRBD1|many|TRBV9
TGTGCCAGCAGCGTAGGGGACAGGGCGTCCACTGAAGCTTTCTTT
CASSVGDRASTEAFF
>TRBJ1-4|TRBD1|.|TRBV28
TGTGCCAGCAGTGAGACAGGGTCCGGTGAAAAACTGTTTTTT
CASSETGSGEKLFF
>TRBJ2-2|TRBD1|many|TRBV18
TGTGCCAGCTCACGGGACAGGAACACCGGGGAGCTGTTTTTT
CASSRDRNTGELFF
>TRBJ1-1|.|many|TRBV19
TGTGCCAGTAGTGAAGGGGGCACTGAAGCTTTCTTT
CASSEGGTEAFF
>TRBJ1-1|.|.|TRBV19
TGTGCCAGTAGTATAAACGGGGATAACACTGAAGCTTTCTTT
CASSINGDNTEAFF
>TRBJ2-3|.|many|TRBV2
TGTGCCAGCAGTGAATGGCGGGGCAGCACAGATACGCAGTATTTT
CASSEWRGSTDTQYF
>TRBJ1-6|.|.|TRBV5-1
TGCGCCAGCAGCTTGGATTCGGCAGGTCGAATTTCACCCCTCCACTTT
CASSLDSAGRISPLHF
>TRBJ2-7|.|.|TRBV11-2
TGTGCCAGCAGCTCAACCGGGACGGATCCTTACGAGCAGTACTTC
CASSSTGTDPYEQYF
>TRBJ1-6|.|many|TRBV19
TGTGCCAGTAGTATAAGACAGCTCAGCTCCTATAATTCACCCCTCCACTTT
CASSIRQLSSYNSPLHF
>TRBJ2-1|.|many|TRBV7-2
TGTGCCAGCAGCTTACGGCCGGTGAGCTCCTACAATGAGCAGTTCTTC
CASSLRPVSSYNEQFF
>TRBJ2-3|.|few|TRBV11-2
TGTGCCAGCGACTGGGGCAGACCTCTTTTGGATACGCAGTATTTT
CASDWGRPLLDTQYF
>TRBJ1-2|.|many|TRBV2
TGTGCCAGCAATAGCCGGAACCGCCATTCCTTGGGCTACACCTTC
CASNSRNRHSLGYTF
>TRBJ2-3|TRBD2|many|TRBV3-1
TGTGCCAGCAGACCTAGCGGGGGCAACACAGATACGCAGTATTTT
CASRPSGGNTDTQYF
>TRBJ2-5|TRBD1|many|TRBV7-6
TGTGCCAGCAGCACAGGGGAGCGGACCCAGTACTTC
CASSTGERTQYF